This record concerns one TCR beta chain sequence. Antigen unknown. Only in-frame clones appear in the TCRdb table, and some are missing; sequencing was by immunoSEQ multiplex PCR. The table lists around 160,000 clones, around 81% of them singletons, with about 2.3% in the top ten. These data belong to a study of cytomegalovirus exposure and HLA in healthy donors. Study-wide results and limits: The study listed approximately 160 cytomegalovirus-associated TCR beta chains.

The TCR was taken from a man aged 30 to 45 in good health and CMV-seropositive. Input material: PBMCs.

This chain's CDR3 is CASSSGTAGTGYTF. DNA of the CDR3: TGTGCCAGCAGCTCCGGGACAGCCGGAACTGGCTACACCTTC. This sequence joins TRBV6-6 and TRBJ1-2, with 7 bases fitting TRBD1. Germline V gene sequence: CDR1 MNHNY, CDR2 SVGAGI (reference sequence). The J segment lost 7 bases and the V segment lost 6 bases, leaving 11 bases of the junction unmatched. The length of the CDR3 is 14 residues.